A single sample is the source of the 27 T cell receptor beta chains below, sequenced in a study of identical twins (dated by TCRdb to 2015 to 2016). Libraries came from 5' RACE. The listed sequencing device is Illumina HiSeq 2000. Using fastp at Q25 and MiXCR, TCRdb reprocessed the public reads and kept productive beta chains. Rows merge per CDR3 protein into single entries with the most common DNA and genes. For this sample there are around 650,000 distinct CDR3 sequences; 7.1% appear just once. The leading ten clones occupy less than 2% of the sample. This sample also belongs to another study, concerning yellow fever vaccine responses in identical twins.

What was sequenced was PBMCs. The origin of the receptors is a woman in her late teens or twenties in good health.

In its sample, this clonotype was seen a few times. CDR3 sequence (DNA): TGTGCCAGCAGTTTACTGGGGCAGGTGGGCACCGAGCAGTACTTC. Encoded protein: CASSLLGQVGTEQYF. This chain uses TRBV12-3 or TRBV12-4 with TRBJ2-7, with D possibly TRBD1 on 5 matching bases. V was clipped by 2 bases and J by 6 bases, with 17 bases between them. The CDR3 is made up of 15 amino acids.

This clonotype was found many times. The chain recombines TRBV2 with TRBJ2-7; 14 nucleotides match TRBD2. The CDR3 sequence is 18 residues long. The V segment lost 2 bases and the J segment 0 bases; nucleotides outside the gene matches: 6. Germline V gene sequence: CDR1 SNHLY, CDR2 FYNNEI. Here the CDR3 reads CASSEIGGLAGASYEQYF. The CDR3 coding sequence is TGTGCCAGCAGTGAAATCGGGGGACTAGCGGGGGCCTCCTACGAGCAGTACTTC.

Many counts were recorded for this clonotype. The rearrangement joins TRBV5-6 to TRBJ2-1, with 7 bases that match TRBD1. The length of the CDR3 is 15 residues. The J segment lost 0 bases and the V segment lost 4 bases, leaving 4 bases of the junction unmatched. The V gene's germline CDR1 is SGHDT and CDR2 YYEEEE. CDR3 loop: CASSLGQNSYNEQFF. The CDR3 DNA is TGTGCCAGCAGCCTGGGACAGAACTCCTACAATGAGCAGTTCTTC.

This rearrangement joins TRBV6-1 to TRBJ2-2, with D perhaps given as TRBD1 or TRBD2 (5 bases each). The CDR3 has 15 residues. V was clipped by 7 bases and J by 2 bases, with 14 bases between them. CDR1 MNHNS and CDR2 SASEGT come from the germline V gene. The CDR3 DNA follows: TGTGCCAGCACCTATAGGGGACCTAACACCGGGGAGCTGTTTTTT. Its translation is CASTYRGPNTGELFF.

This clonotype was detected only a few times. The gene calls are TRBV7-6 and TRBJ2-3, with D perhaps matching TRBD1 (5 bases). This CDR3 comprises 15 residues. CDR1 is SGHVS, CDR2 FNYEAQ, per germline. Between the trimmed V and J ends, which lost 5 bases and 0 bases, there was a span of 12 bases. CDR3 nucleotides: TGTGCCAGCAGCCATCGGACACGAAGCACAGATACGCAGTATTTT. Protein: CASSHRTRSTDTQYF.

This clonotype was counted at least ten times. The DNA for the CDR3 is TGCGCCAGCAGGGGGACAGCAAATTCACCCCTCCACTTT. The encoded protein is CASRGTANSPLHF. The chain has TRBV5-1 and TRBJ1-6; 7 positions agree with TRBD1. The CDR3 length is 13 residues. Germline loops: CDR1 SGHRS, CDR2 YFSETQ. The V and J ends lost 5 bases and 7 bases, in that order; junction bases with no gene match: 3.

This clonotype was picked up many times. The gene calls are TRBV12-3 or TRBV12-4 and TRBJ1-5; D remains unclear. The CDR3 contains 16 residues. Trimming shortened V by 2 bases and J by 6 bases, and 17 bases separated the two germline ends. The CDR3 DNA reads TGTGCCAGCAGTTTACGGCACCTAGGTAGGAGTCAGCCCCAGCATTTT. Its protein product is CASSLRHLGRSQPQHF.

The V and J genes are TRBV15 and TRBJ2-2, with a weak D call TRBD1 (5 bases). Trimming took 0 bases from V and 6 from J, leaving 8 bases between them. The CDR3 runs to 14 residues. The germline V gene has CDR1 LNHNV and CDR2 YYDKDF (reference sequence). The CDR3: CATSRDQGSGELFF. CDR3 sequence (DNA): TGTGCCACCAGCAGAGATCAGGGCTCCGGGGAGCTGTTTTTT.

The table lists this clonotype with many counts. This rearrangement joins TRBV27 to TRBJ2-3; D is unresolved. Trimming removed 2 bases from V and 1 base from J, with 13 bases in between. The CDR3 covers 16 residues. The germline CDR1 and CDR2 sequences are MNHEY and SMNVEV (reference sequence). DNA for the CDR3: TGTGCCAGCAGTTTAATTAGGTCCAAGCGCACAGATACGCAGTATTTT. It yields the protein CASSLIRSKRTDTQYF.

The table lists this clonotype with many counts. The rearrangement joins TRBV5-1 to TRBJ2-1; 11 nucleotides match TRBD2. J lost 6 bases, V lost 4 bases, and 6 bases had no gene match. CDR3 length equals 15 residues. Per germline, CDR1 SGHRS and CDR2 YFSETQ. The CDR3 region is CASSLGLADFNEQFF. The CDR3 nucleotides are TGCGCCAGCAGCCTGGGACTAGCGGATTTCAATGAGCAGTTCTTC.

This clonotype occurred many times. V usage is TRBV3-1 and J usage is TRBJ1-5; D unresolved. Germline-derived CDR1 and CDR2 are LGHDT and YNNKEL (reference sequence). The CDR3 consists of 14 residues. The germline V and J ends were trimmed by 0 bases and 4 bases, with 7 bases remaining between them. CDR3 region: CASSQDPFNQPQHF. In DNA, the CDR3 is TGTGCCAGCAGCCAAGACCCGTTTAATCAGCCCCAGCATTTT.

This chain connects TRBV5-5 to TRBJ2-7, with D perhaps TRBD2 (6 bases). The germline CDR1 and CDR2 sequences are SGHKS and YYEKEE (reference sequence). The ends were cut back, 2 bases at V and 6 bases at J, with 15 bases in the middle. This CDR3 spans 14 amino acids. The CDR3 protein is CASSFNRDSGEQYV. CDR3 coding DNA: TGTGCCAGCAGCTTCAATCGGGACTCGGGCGAGCAGTACGTC.

The chain couples TRBV27 to TRBJ2-7; the D gene is possibly TRBD2 (5 bases). Trimming took off 3 bases at V and 3 bases at J, with 15 bases between the two ends. The CDR3 sequence is 15 residues long. Germline-derived CDR1 and CDR2 are MNHEY and SMNVEV (reference sequence). CDR3 sequence (DNA): TGTGCCAGCAGTTTTTGGCGGGCCGGCATCTACGAGCAGTACTTC. It specifies CASSFWRAGIYEQYF.

The table lists this clonotype with a few counts. The V and J genes are TRBV18 and TRBJ2-7; 10 bases are shared with TRBD1. Losses at the gene ends were 0 bases for V and 6 bases for J; bases not matched to a gene: 8. The CDR3 runs to 16 residues. CDR1 and CDR2 (germline): KGHSH, LQKENI. The CDR3 bases are TGTGCCAGCTCACCACCTCGGACAGGGGGTTCCGGCGAGCAGTACTTC. It specifies CASSPPRTGGSGEQYF.

The CDR3 reads CASSLTQASNYGYTF. CDR3 nucleotide sequence: TGTGCCAGCAGTTTAACACAGGCCTCCAACTATGGCTACACCTTC. The chain is built from TRBV12-3 or TRBV12-4 and TRBJ1-2; tentative D call: TRBD1 (5 bases). V was pared by 2 bases and J by 2 bases, with 12 bases between. CDR3 length equals 15 residues.

In this sample, this clonotype turned up many times. CDR3 nucleotides: TGTGCCAGCAGCCAAGGGGTGGCAAAAGAGACCCAGTACTTC. Protein: CASSQGVAKETQYF. V gene TRBV11-2 combines with J gene TRBJ2-5, with D perhaps matching TRBD1 (5 bases). CDR1 is SGHAT and CDR2 is FQNNGV in the germline V gene. The CDR3 contains 14 residues. V lost 5 bases and J 3 bases, leaving 13 bases between the germline ends.

This clonotype was picked up a small number of times. This chain links TRBV18 with TRBJ2-3, with TRBD2 identical over 9 bases. This CDR3 spans 16 amino acids. Germline V gene data show CDR1 as KGHSH and CDR2 as LQKENI. Trimming took 5 bases from V and 4 from J; bases not matched to a gene: 10. CDR3 protein: CASSNLAGGLPDTQYF. CDR3 in DNA: TGTGCCAGCTCAAACCTGGCGGGAGGGCTCCCAGATACGCAGTATTTT.

This clonotype has only a few counts. The chain joins TRBV29-1 to TRBJ1-1, with D possibly being TRBD1 (5 bases). The CDR3 length is 14 residues. Trimming stripped 4 bases from V and 1 base from J, with 13 bases between. From germline, CDR1 is SQVTM and CDR2 ANQGSEA. CDR3 sequence: CSVGRVAQNTEAFF. As DNA, the CDR3 is TGCAGCGTTGGCAGGGTTGCCCAGAACACTGAAGCTTTCTTT.

The chain links TRBV4-2 to TRBJ2-1; TRBD2 aligns across 7 bases. The CDR3 loop spans 14 amino acids. The germline gives CDR1 LGHNA, CDR2 YNFKEQ. The trim removed 0 bases at V and 10 bases at J, leaving 6 bases unmatched. The CDR3 nucleotides are TGTGCCAGCAGCCAAGACCAGAGAGCGGGAGAGCAGTTCTTC. Translated, it gives CASSQDQRAGEQFF.

V gene TRBV3-1 combines with J gene TRBJ2-7, with D possibly matching TRBD2 (6 bases). The ends were cut back, 1 base at V and 0 bases at J, with 10 bases in the middle. CDR1 and CDR2 (germline): LGHDT, YNNKEL (reference sequence). The CDR3 is 15 amino acids. CDR3 protein: CASSQAPRDSYEQYF. The CDR3 coding sequence is TGTGCCAGCAGCCAAGCCCCGCGGGACTCCTACGAGCAGTACTTC.

Ten or more counts support this clonotype. V is TRBV7-2 and J is TRBJ1-3; no clear D. The germline V gene encodes CDR1 SGHTA and CDR2 FQGNSA. The CDR3 is 16 residues long. With 2 bases removed from V and 0 bases from J, the gap between germline ends came to 11 bases. Here the CDR3 reads CASSLPFLSSGNTIYF. The DNA of the CDR3 is TGTGCCAGCAGCTTACCCTTCTTGAGCTCTGGAAACACCATATATTTT.

J is TRBJ2-7 and V is TRBV7-9; D might be TRBD2 (6 bases). CDR3 length equals 14 residues. V dropped 4 bases and J dropped 2 bases, with 12 bases sitting between them. Germline V gene data show CDR1 as SEHNR and CDR2 as FQNEAQ (reference sequence). The CDR3 DNA reads TGTGCCAGCAGCTCCCACGGGAGTACCTACGAGCAGTACTTC. Its protein product is CASSSHGSTYEQYF. The entire variable domain, with the rest obtained from reference TRBV7-9 and TRBJ2-7, is as follows: DTGVSQNPRHKITKRGQNVTFRCDPISEHNRLYWYRQTLGQGPEFLTYFQNEAQLEKSRLLSDRFSAERPKGSFSTLEIQRTEQGDSAMYLCASSSHGSTYEQYFGPGTRLTVT.

This clonotype was counted many times. The chain carries TRBV11-2 and TRBJ1-3; 7 positions match TRBD1. J gave up 6 bases and V 2 bases, and 4 bases lay outside the gene matches. The length of the CDR3 is 14 residues. Germline-derived CDR1 and CDR2 are SGHAT and FQNNGV. The CDR3 loop is CASSLRDRSNTIYF. CDR3 DNA: TGTGCCAGCAGCTTACGGGACAGATCAAACACCATATATTTT.

This chain uses TRBV4-1 with TRBJ2-4; the match to TRBD1 covers 7 bases. The CDR3 consists of 18 residues. J lost 2 bases, V lost 0 bases, and 10 bases had no gene match. From germline, CDR1 is MGHRA and CDR2 YSYEKL. The CDR3 sequence: CASSQDGPGGDSKNIQYF. In DNA form, the CDR3 reads TGCGCCAGCAGCCAAGATGGCCCAGGGGGAGATTCCAAAAACATTCAGTACTTC.

This clonotype has ten or more counts. The chain uses TRBV5-1 and TRBJ1-3, with D unresolved. The CDR3 spans 14 residues. CDR1 is SGHRS, CDR2 YFSETQ, per germline. V dropped 4 bases and J dropped 0 bases, with 8 bases sitting between them. DNA for the CDR3: TGCGCCAGCAGCCTCGGGATCTCTGGAAACACCATATATTTT. Translating gives CASSLGISGNTIYF.

V usage is TRBV10-1 and J usage is TRBJ2-2, with 14 bases aligning to TRBD2. The V gene's germline CDR1 is WNHNN and CDR2 SYGVQD (reference sequence). This CDR3 spans 16 amino acids. J was trimmed by 5 bases and V by 4 bases; bases with no gene match: 3. The CDR3 nucleotides are TGCGCCAGCAGTGGCGGACTAGCGGGAGGTACCGGGGAGCTGTTTTTT. Amino acid sequence: CASSGGLAGGTGELFF.

This clonotype was seen a handful of times. The chain carries TRBV29-1 and TRBJ2-5; 10 nucleotides match TRBD2. The V and J ends lost 7 bases and 4 bases, in that order; junction bases with no gene match: 6. Germline V lookup: CDR1 SQVTM, CDR2 ANQGSEA. The CDR3 is 13 amino acids. The CDR3 bases are TGCAGCGCATTAGCGGGAGGAGGAGAGACCCAGTACTTC. It is translated as CSALAGGGETQYF.